This T cell receptor (beta chain) came from a study of blood T cells in healthy people across ages. J was trimmed by 5 bases and V by 5 bases; bases with no gene match: 14. Germline lookup yields CDR1 SGHAT and CDR2 FQNNGV. The CDR3 is 19 amino acids. Primed by a sample-barcoded 5' primer and a J-beta primer mix, a second PCR proceeded for 7 to 11 cycles. TCRdb used MiXCR to reprocess the 5' RACE reads, holding one entry per CDR3 protein. The table lists fewer than 800,000 distinct CDR3 sequences, 20% to 25% of them singletons. This same sample was also taken into another study, of T cells of mothers and their children.

The sequencing input was blood. The rearrangement uses TRBV11-2 and TRBJ2-5; 16 bases map to TRBD2. This TCR derives from a boy younger than 18 in good health. The CDR3: CASSPPGLAGGLVDETQYF. DNA of the CDR3: TGTGCCAGCAGCCCCCCGGGACTAGCGGGAGGGCTAGTTGATGAGACCCAGTACTTC.